The 4 T cell receptor beta chains presented below share a single source sample, sequenced in a study of T cell clonality in common variable immunodeficiency. Profiled with immunoSEQ multiplex PCR; TCRdb holds only in-frame clones, not every one. Sampling found roughly 42,000 clones, none seen once. Sequencing was carried out using peripheral blood mononuclear cells. These receptors originate from a person aged 18 to 75 in good health.

This clone was seen many times. The read is 3 residues too short to cover the CDR3 end, so that end is filled in from the germline J gene. V and J are TRBV7-2 and TRBJ2-7, with D hard to call. CDR3 length: 14 amino acids. Trimming shortened V by 3 bases and J by 3 bases, and 12 bases separated the two germline ends. Per the germline V gene, CDR1 is SGHTA and CDR2 is FQGNSA. The sequenced CDR3 bases are TGTGCCAGCAGCTTGGGCGTATGGTACTACGAG. It specifies CASSLGVWYYE. The whole CDR3 sequence is CASSLGVWYYEQYF.

This clone was recorded a few times. The read terminates 3 residues before the CDR3 end, so the remaining end is supplied by the germline J gene. This chain uses TRBV2 with TRBJ1-4; D is unresolved. This CDR3 is 15 amino acids long. With 5 bases removed from V and 6 bases from J, the gap between germline ends came to 16 bases. Per the germline V gene, CDR1 is SNHLY and CDR2 is FYNNEI. The CDR3: CASSLESLGDEKLFF. CDR3 bases read: TGTGCCAGCAGTCTTGAGTCCCTCGGGGATGAAAAA.

This clone was counted at least ten times. Read sequence stops 3 residues before the CDR3 end, and the germline J gene provides the missing end. V and J are TRBV2 and TRBJ2-5, with 10 nucleotides matching TRBD2. Trimming took 4 bases from V and 5 from J; bases not matched to a gene: 4. The CDR3 sequence is 14 residues long. Looked up from germline, CDR1 is SNHLY and CDR2 is FYNNEI. CDR3 bases read: TGTGCCAGCAGTGCTAGCGGGGGTTGGGAGACC. Protein: CASSASGGWET. The whole CDR3 protein reads CASSASGGWETQYF.

This clone was counted at least ten times. The read falls 3 residues short of the CDR3 end, and the missing part is taken from the germline J gene. The genes are TRBV19 and TRBJ1-2; a weak D match, TRBD1 (6 bases). The CDR3 covers 15 residues. The germline V and J ends were trimmed by 4 bases and 0 bases, with 12 bases remaining between them. Looked up from germline, CDR1 is LNHDA and CDR2 is SQIVND (reference sequence). The CDR3 DNA, read in part, is TGTGCCAGTAGTAACCCGGACAGAACTAACTATGGC. Encoded protein: CASSNPDRTNYG. The whole CDR3 sequence reads CASSNPDRTNYGYTF.